The 2 T cell receptor beta chains below come from one sample, sequenced in a study of cytomegalovirus exposure and HLA in healthy donors. The table came from immunoSEQ multiplex PCR; TCRdb's copy has only in-frame clones and leaves some out. The sample records about 75,000 clones, about 82% being singletons. The source material was PBMCs. These receptors were collected from a man in his thirties or forties in good health and CMV-seronegative.

The CDR3 reads CASRRGGSGDTQYF. DNA of the CDR3: TGTGCCAGCAGGCGGGGCGGGAGTGGTGATACGCAGTATTTT. The chain links TRBV2 to TRBJ2-3, with 7 bases that match TRBD2. This CDR3 has 14 amino acids. Germline values: CDR1 SNHLY, CDR2 FYNNEI. Losses at the gene ends were 6 bases for V and 6 bases for J; bases not matched to a gene: 9.

V is TRBV5-1 and J is TRBJ2-5; 10 nucleotides line up with TRBD2. From germline, CDR1 is SGHRS and CDR2 YFSETQ. V lost 4 bases and J lost 3; bases outside the gene matches: 6. The CDR3 runs 15 residues. CDR3 sequence (DNA): TGCGCCAGCAGCCCTCTCGGGACTAGCGAAGAGACCCAGTACTTC. This gives the protein CASSPLGTSEETQYF.